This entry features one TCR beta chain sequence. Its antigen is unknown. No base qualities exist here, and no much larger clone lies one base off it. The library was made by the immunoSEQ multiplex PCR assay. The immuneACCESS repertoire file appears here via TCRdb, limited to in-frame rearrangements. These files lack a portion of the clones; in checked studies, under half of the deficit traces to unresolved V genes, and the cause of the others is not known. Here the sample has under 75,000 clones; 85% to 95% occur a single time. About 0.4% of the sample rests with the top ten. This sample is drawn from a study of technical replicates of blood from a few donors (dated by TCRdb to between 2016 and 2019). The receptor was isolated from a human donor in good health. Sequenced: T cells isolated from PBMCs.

Here the CDR3 is given as CASSQGRGTHNEQFF. Read as DNA, the sequence is TGCGCCAGCAGCCAAGGAAGGGGTACCCACAATGAGCAGTTCTTC. The V and J segments used are TRBV4-1 and TRBJ2-1; TRBD1 is possibly the D segment (5 matching bases). From cysteine to phenylalanine, the CDR3 is 15 amino acids long. Here the CDR3 DNA is all that survives: 45 bases in frame from base 1. The germline V gene supplies CDR1 MGHRA and CDR2 YSYEKL. Relative to germline, V is 1 base shorter and J is 5 bases shorter, with 12 bases between their ends.